One and the same sample provided the 15 T cell receptor beta chains below, sequenced in a study of blood T cell repertoires in COVID-19 (dated by TCRdb to about 2020). The library was built by means of the immunoSEQ multiplex PCR assay. As stored in TCRdb, this immuneACCESS dataset retains in-frame rearrangements with V and J assigned. A fraction of the clones does not appear; measured against another copy, unresolved V genes explain less than half of the discrepancy, and the remainder lacks a known reason. This sample lists 40,000 to 60,000 clones; 80% to 90% were detected once. 7.6% of the sample goes to the ten largest clones. Sample: peripheral blood. The receptors come from a human donor in a cohort sampled during active COVID-19.

This clone was counted once. The V call is TRBV24-1, the J call TRBJ1-2; D is undetermined. The germline CDR1 and CDR2 sequences are KGHDR and SFDVKD. Trimming shortened V by 3 bases and J by 5 bases, and 15 bases separated the two germline ends. The CDR3 length is 15 residues. CDR3 DNA sequence: TGTGCCACCAGTGATCAATCCGCTAATGAGTATGGCTACACCTTC. It specifies CATSDQSANEYGYTF.

The chain uses TRBV27 and TRBJ2-2, with 8 bases fitting TRBD2. The CDR3 totals 15 residues. J gave up 2 bases and V 8 bases, and 7 bases lay outside the gene matches. CDR1 is MNHEY and CDR2 is SMNVEV in the germline V gene (reference sequence). CDR3 amino acids: CASSREGHNTGELFF. The CDR3 nucleotides read TGTGCCAGCTCCCGGGAGGGACACAACACCGGGGAGCTGTTTTTT.

This chain uses TRBV24-1 with TRBJ2-1; 8 bases match TRBD2. Trimming at V came to 3 bases and at J to 8 bases, leaving 8 bases not matched to a gene. This CDR3 has 15 amino acids. Germline V gives CDR1 KGHDR, CDR2 SFDVKD. The CDR3 loop is CATSDHREGIYEQFF. Written as DNA, the CDR3 is TGTGCCACCAGTGATCATCGGGAGGGGATCTATGAGCAGTTCTTC.

This clone is labeled as medium-sized. The V and J genes are TRBV18 and TRBJ2-1, with TRBD2 matching 8 bases. The germline CDR1 and CDR2 sequences are KGHSH and LQKENI. V lost 6 bases and J lost 7; bases outside the gene matches: 14. This CDR3 region has 16 residues. The CDR3 sequence: CASSPTAVTSVNEQFF. CDR3 DNA sequence: TGTGCCAGCTCCCCTACCGCCGTGACTAGCGTGAATGAGCAGTTCTTC.

This chain connects TRBV28 to TRBJ2-7; possibly TRBD1 for D (6 bases). Germline CDR1 reads MDHEN; CDR2 reads SYDVKM. Between the trimmed V and J ends, which lost 8 bases and 2 bases, there was a span of 13 bases. The CDR3 is 13 residues long. The CDR3 bases are TGTGCCAGCCTTGACAGGTCAGCCTACGAGCAGTACTTC. Its protein is CASLDRSAYEQYF.

This chain links TRBV18 with TRBJ2-2; D perhaps matches TRBD2 (6 bases). Germline CDR1 and CDR2: KGHSH and LQKENI. This CDR3 spans 14 amino acids. V was clipped by 2 bases and J by 7 bases, with 11 bases between them. The CDR3 here is CASSPVREYGELFF. The CDR3 nucleotides are TGTGCCAGCTCACCAGTTCGGGAGTACGGGGAGCTGTTTTTT.

V is TRBV5-5 and J is TRBJ2-5, with 7 positions matching TRBD1. This CDR3 is built from 14 residues. Germline CDR1 reads SGHKS; CDR2 reads YYEKEE (reference sequence). The trim removed 0 bases at V and 4 bases at J, leaving 3 bases unmatched. The CDR3 is CASSLEGALETQYF. CDR3 DNA sequence: TGTGCCAGCAGCTTGGAGGGGGCTCTAGAGACCCAGTACTTC.

This clone was counted between two and nine times. The rearrangement links TRBV9 to TRBJ1-1, with D tentatively TRBD1 (6 bases). The CDR3 runs to 15 residues. V was trimmed by 4 bases and J by 4 bases, leaving 17 bases between them. Germline V gene data show CDR1 as SGDLS and CDR2 as YYNGEE. The CDR3 coding sequence is TGTGCCAGCAGCCCCGGGGGGGGGCCAGGCACTGAAGCTTTCTTT. Protein product: CASSPGGGPGTEAFF.

The J gene is TRBJ1-5, the V gene TRBV5-5; D remains ambiguous. The CDR3 covers 15 residues. Per the germline V gene, CDR1 is SGHKS and CDR2 is YYEKEE (reference sequence). The V end was cut by 0 bases, the J end by 6 bases, with 13 bases between. This CDR3 is CASSLAPTGSQPQHF. DNA for the CDR3: TGTGCCAGCAGCTTGGCCCCTACCGGGAGTCAGCCCCAGCATTTT.

The V gene is TRBV20-1, the J gene TRBJ2-5; TRBD2 matches 9 bases. The CDR3 runs 13 residues. The V segment lost 3 bases and the J segment 4 bases; nucleotides outside the gene matches: 3. The germline gives CDR1 DFQATT, CDR2 SNEGSKA (reference sequence). The CDR3 DNA sequence: TGCAGTGCTAGTAGCGGGAGAACAGAGACCCAGTACTTC. The encoded protein is CSASSGRTETQYF.

The CDR3 is CASTKQVGGGLAIYNEQFF. In nucleotides, the CDR3 is TGCGCCAGCACCAAACAGGTGGGCGGGGGACTAGCGATTTACAATGAGCAGTTCTTC. The rearrangement joins TRBV5-1 to TRBJ2-1; 10 bases map to TRBD2. The CDR3 has 19 amino acids. V shed 6 bases, J shed 4 bases, and the junction held 19 bases outside the gene matches. The germline V gene encodes CDR1 SGHRS and CDR2 YFSETQ.

The rearrangement joins TRBV9 to TRBJ2-3, with TRBD2 identical over 8 bases. In germline, CDR1 is SGDLS, CDR2 YYNGEE. The CDR3 covers 16 residues. V lost 4 bases and J lost 3; bases outside the gene matches: 10. CDR3 protein: CASSFRASGSTDTQYF. The CDR3, as DNA: TGTGCCAGCAGCTTTAGGGCCAGCGGGAGTACAGATACGCAGTATTTT.

This clone has a single count. J is TRBJ2-4 and V is TRBV5-4; TRBD2 agrees at 11 bases. Trimming took 0 bases from V and 8 from J; bases not matched to a gene: 4. There are 15 residues in the CDR3. The germline gives CDR1 SGHNT, CDR2 YYREEE (reference sequence). CDR3: CASSLASGRRDIQYF. For the CDR3, the DNA is TGTGCCAGCAGCTTGGCTAGCGGGAGGCGGGACATTCAGTACTTC.

This chain links TRBV24-1 with TRBJ2-1; D is possibly TRBD1 (6 bases). The CDR3 has 14 residues. With 1 base removed from V and 7 bases from J, the gap between germline ends came to 10 bases. Germline V gene lookup returns CDR1 KGHDR and CDR2 SFDVKD. CDR3 in DNA: TGTGCCACCAGTGATTTTACACAGGGTAATGAGCAGTTCTTC. As protein: CATSDFTQGNEQFF.

The chain combines TRBV11-3 with TRBJ1-3; TRBD1 aligns across 12 bases. The CDR3 contains 20 residues. The junction had 9 bases not matched to a gene; V was cut back by 0 bases and J by 0 bases. The germline V gene encodes CDR1 SGHNT and CDR2 YENEEA. In DNA form, the CDR3 reads TGTGCCAGCAGCTTAGACGCCGGGACAGGGGGCCCGTACTCTGGAAACACCATATATTTT. Protein product: CASSLDAGTGGPYSGNTIYF.